The clone carrying this T cell receptor (beta chain) has at least ten counts. Antigen: not known. A patient was excluded if there was uncontrolled infection, other autoimmune disease, pregnancy or lactation. This specimen belongs to a study of T cells in Graves' hyperthyroidism and ophthalmopathy. Amplification of TCR beta CDR3 regions used RNA as the template. An initial round of RT-PCR targeting the TCR CDR3 relied on the HTBI primer set. MiXCR, run by TCRdb on the multiplex PCR reads, gives a single entry per CDR3 protein. The sample has about 400,000 distinct CDR3 sequences, 15% to 17% seen once. Study observations and caveats: Blood held most thyroid clonotypes expanded above 0.001 frequency. From stable hyperthyroidism, ophthalmopathy was set apart by a 13 V-J model. Ophthalmopathy was model-predicted a median 6.5 months pre-onset.

The CDR3 runs to 14 residues. Germline CDR1 and CDR2: SGHAT and FQNNGV. V lost 3 bases, J lost 0 bases, and 5 bases lay in between. The sequence was obtained from a woman in her late teens or twenties with Graves' hyperthyroidism. The rearrangement joins TRBV11-2 to TRBJ2-2; D is unclear. Sequencing input: blood. The CDR3, as DNA: TGTGCCAGCAGCTTTGTATCGAACACCGGGGAGCTGTTTTTT. Its translation: CASSFVSNTGELFF.